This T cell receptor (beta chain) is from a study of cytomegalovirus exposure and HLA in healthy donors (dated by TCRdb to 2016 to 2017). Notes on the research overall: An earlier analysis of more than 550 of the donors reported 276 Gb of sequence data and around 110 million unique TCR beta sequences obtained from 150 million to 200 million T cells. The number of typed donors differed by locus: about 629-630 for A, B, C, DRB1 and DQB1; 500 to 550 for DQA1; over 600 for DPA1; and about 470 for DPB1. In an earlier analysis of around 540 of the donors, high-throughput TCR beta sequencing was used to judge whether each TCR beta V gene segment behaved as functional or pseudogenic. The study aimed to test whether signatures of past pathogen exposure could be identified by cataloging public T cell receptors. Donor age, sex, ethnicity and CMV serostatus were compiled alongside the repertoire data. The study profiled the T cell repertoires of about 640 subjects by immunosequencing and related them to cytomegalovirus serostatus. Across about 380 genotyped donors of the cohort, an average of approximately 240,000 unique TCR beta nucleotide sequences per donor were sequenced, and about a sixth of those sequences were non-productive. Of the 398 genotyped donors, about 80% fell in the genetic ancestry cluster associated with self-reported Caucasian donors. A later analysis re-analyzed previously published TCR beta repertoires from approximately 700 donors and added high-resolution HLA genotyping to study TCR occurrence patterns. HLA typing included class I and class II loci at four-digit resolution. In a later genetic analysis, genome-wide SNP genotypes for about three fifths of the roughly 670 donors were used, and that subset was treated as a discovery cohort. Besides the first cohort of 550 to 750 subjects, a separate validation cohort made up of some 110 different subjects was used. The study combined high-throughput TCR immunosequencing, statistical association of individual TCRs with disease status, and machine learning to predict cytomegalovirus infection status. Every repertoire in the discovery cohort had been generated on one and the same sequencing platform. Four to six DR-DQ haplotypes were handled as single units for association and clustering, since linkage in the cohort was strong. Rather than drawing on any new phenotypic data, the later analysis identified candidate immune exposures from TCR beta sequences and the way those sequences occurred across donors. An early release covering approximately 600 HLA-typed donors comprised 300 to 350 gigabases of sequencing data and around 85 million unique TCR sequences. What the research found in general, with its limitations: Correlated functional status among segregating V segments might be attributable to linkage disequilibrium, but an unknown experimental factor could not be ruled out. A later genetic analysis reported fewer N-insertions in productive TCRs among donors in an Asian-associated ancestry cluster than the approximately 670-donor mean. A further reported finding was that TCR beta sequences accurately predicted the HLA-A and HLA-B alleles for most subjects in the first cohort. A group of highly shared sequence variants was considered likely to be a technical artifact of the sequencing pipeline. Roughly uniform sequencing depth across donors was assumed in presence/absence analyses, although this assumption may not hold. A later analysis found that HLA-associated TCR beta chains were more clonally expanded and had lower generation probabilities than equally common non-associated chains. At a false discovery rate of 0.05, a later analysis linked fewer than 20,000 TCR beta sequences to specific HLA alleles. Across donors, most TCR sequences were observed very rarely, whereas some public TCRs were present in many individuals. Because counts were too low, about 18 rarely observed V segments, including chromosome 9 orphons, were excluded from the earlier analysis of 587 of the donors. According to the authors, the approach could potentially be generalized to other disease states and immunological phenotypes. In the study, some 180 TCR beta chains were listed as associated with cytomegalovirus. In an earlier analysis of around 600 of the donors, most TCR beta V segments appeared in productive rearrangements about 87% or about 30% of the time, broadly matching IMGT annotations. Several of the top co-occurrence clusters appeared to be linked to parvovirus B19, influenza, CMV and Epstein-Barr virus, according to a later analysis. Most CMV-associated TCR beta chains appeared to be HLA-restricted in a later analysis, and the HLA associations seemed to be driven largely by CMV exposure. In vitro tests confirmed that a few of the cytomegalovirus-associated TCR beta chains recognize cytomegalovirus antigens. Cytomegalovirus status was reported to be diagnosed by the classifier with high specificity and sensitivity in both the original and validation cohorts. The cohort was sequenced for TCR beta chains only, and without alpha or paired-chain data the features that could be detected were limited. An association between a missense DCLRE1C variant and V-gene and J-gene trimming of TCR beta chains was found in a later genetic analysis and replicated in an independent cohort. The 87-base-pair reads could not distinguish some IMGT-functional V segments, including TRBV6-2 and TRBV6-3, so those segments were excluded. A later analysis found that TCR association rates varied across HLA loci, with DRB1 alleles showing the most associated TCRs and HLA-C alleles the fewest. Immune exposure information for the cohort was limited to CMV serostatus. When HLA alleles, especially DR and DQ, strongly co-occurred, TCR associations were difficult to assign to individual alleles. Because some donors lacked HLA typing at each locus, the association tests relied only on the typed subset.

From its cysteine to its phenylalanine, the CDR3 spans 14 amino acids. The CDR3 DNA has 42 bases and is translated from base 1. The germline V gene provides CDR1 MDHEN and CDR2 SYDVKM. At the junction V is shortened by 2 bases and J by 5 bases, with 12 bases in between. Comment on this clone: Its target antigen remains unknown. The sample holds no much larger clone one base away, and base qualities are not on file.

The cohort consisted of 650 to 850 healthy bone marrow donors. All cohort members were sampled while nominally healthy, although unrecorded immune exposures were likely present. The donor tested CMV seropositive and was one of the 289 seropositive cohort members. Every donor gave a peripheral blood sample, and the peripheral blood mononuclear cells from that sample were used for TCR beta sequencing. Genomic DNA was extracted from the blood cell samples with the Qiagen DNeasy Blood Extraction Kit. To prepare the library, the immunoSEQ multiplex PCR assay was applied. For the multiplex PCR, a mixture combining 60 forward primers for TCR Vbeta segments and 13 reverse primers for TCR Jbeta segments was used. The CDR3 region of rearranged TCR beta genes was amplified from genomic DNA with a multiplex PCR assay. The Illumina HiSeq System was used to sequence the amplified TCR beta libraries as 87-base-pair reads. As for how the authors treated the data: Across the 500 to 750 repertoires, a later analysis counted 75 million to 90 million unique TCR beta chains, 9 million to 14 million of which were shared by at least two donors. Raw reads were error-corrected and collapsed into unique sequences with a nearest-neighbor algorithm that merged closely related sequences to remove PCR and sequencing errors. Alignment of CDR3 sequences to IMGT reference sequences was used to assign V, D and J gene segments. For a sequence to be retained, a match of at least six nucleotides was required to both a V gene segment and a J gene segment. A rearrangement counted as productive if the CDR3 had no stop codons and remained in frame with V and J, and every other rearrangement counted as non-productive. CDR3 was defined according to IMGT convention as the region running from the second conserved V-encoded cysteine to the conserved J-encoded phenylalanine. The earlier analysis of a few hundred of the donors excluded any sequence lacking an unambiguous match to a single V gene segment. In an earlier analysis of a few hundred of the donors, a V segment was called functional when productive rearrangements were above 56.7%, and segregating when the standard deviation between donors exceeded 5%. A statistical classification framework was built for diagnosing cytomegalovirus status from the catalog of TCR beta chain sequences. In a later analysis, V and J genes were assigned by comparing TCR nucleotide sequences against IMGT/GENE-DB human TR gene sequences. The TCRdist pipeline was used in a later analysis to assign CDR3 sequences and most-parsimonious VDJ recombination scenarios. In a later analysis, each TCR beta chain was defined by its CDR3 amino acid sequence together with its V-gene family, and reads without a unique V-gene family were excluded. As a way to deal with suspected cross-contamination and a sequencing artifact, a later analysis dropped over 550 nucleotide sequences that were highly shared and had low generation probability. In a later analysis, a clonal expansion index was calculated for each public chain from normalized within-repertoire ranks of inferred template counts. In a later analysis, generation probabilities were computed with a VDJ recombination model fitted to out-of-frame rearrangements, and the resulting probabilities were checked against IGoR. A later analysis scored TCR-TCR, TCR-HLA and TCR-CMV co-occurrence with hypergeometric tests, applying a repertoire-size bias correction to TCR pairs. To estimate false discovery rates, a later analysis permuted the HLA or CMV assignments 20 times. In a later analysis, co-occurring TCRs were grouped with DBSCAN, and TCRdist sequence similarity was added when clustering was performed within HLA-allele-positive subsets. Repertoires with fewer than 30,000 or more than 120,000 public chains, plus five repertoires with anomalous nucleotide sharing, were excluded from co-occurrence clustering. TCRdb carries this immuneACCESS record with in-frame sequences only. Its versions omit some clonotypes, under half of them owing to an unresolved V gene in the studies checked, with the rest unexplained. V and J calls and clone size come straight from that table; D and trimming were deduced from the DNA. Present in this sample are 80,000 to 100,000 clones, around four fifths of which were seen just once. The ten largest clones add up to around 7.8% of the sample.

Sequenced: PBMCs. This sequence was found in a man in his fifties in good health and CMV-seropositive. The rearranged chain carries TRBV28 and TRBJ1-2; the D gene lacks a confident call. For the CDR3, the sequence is CASSLGRVGYGYTF. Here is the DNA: TGTGCCAGCAGTTTAGGGAGGGTCGGATATGGCTACACCTTC.